Presented here are 15 T cell receptor beta chains from one specimen sequenced in a study of T cells in Graves' hyperthyroidism and ophthalmopathy. There were TCR beta CDR3 regions amplified from RNA transcripts. The TCR CDR3 first-round RT-PCR relied on the HTBI primer set. Via MiXCR, TCRdb re-called the multiplex PCR reads, giving one row per CDR3 protein. The profile shows fewer than 650,000 distinct CDR3 sequences, 46% of them singletons. The sequenced sample consisted of peripheral blood or thyroid tissue (not recorded which). The receptors derive from an adult woman with Graves' disease, either hyperthyroidism or ophthalmopathy (not recorded which).

This clonotype was observed a handful of times. The CDR3 reads CASSSRNIQYF. DNA of the CDR3: TGTGCCAGCAGCTCCAGAAACATTCAGTACTTC. The chain has TRBV7-8 and TRBJ2-4; D remains ambiguous. CDR1 is SGHVS and CDR2 is FQNEAQ in the germline V gene. This CDR3 spans 11 amino acids. The germline V and J ends were trimmed by 4 bases and 6 bases, with 4 bases remaining between them.

At least ten counts were recorded for this clonotype. CDR3 in DNA: TGTGCCATCGATGACAGGGTGGGCGAGCAGTACTTC. It codes for CAIDDRVGEQYF. The chain has TRBV10-3 and TRBJ2-7, with 7 bases lining up with TRBD1. The CDR3 runs to 12 residues. V was pared by 8 bases and J by 6 bases, with 7 bases of the junction left unmatched. From germline, CDR1 is ENHRY and CDR2 SYGVKD.

The genes are TRBV4-2 and TRBJ1-3; D might be TRBD1 (6 bases). The V gene's germline CDR1 is LGHNA and CDR2 YNFKEQ. The CDR3 consists of 17 residues. Trimming took 1 base from V and 0 from J, leaving 13 bases between them. The CDR3 loop reads CASSQVTGFSSGNTIYF. The CDR3 DNA reads as TGTGCCAGCAGCCAAGTCACAGGGTTCAGCTCTGGAAACACCATATATTTT.

To note about this clonotype: A much larger clone lies a single base off, so this may be a read error. The chain employs TRBV6-1 and TRBJ1-2; D is undetermined. CDR1 MNHNS and CDR2 SASEGT come from the germline V gene. V was clipped by 2 bases and J by 2 bases, with 9 bases between them. The CDR3 sequence is 14 residues long. CDR3 in DNA: TGTGCCAGCAGTGAATTCGGGGAGAACTATGGCTACACCTTC. Amino acids: CASSEFGENYGYTF.

Ten or more counts support this clonotype. This chain connects TRBV6-2 or TRBV6-3 to TRBJ2-5; TRBD1 might be the D (5 bases). Between the trimmed V and J ends, which lost 4 bases and 1 base, there was a span of 19 bases. This CDR3 comprises 17 residues. Germline CDR1 MNHEY, CDR2 SVGEGT. CDR3 loop: CASSSPASDRFQETQYF. The CDR3 DNA reads as TGTGCCAGCAGTTCACCCGCGTCCGACAGATTCCAAGAGACCCAGTACTTC.

This clonotype was picked up many times. CDR3 sequence (DNA): TGCGCCAGCAGTGAAGCAGGGATTTTCTATGGCTACACCTTC. It codes for CASSEAGIFYGYTF. The chain recombines TRBV10-2 with TRBJ1-2; tentative D call: TRBD1 (5 bases). The CDR3 has 14 amino acids. Germline loops: CDR1 WSHSY, CDR2 SAAADI. Trimming took off 3 bases at V and 4 bases at J, with 12 bases between the two ends.

This chain uses TRBV9 with TRBJ2-7; TRBD1 matches at 10 bases. Losses at the gene ends were 3 bases for V and 2 bases for J; bases not matched to a gene: 5. CDR1 and CDR2 (germline): SGDLS, YYNGEE. This CDR3 has 15 amino acids. Written as DNA, the CDR3 is TGTGCCAGCAGCGCGCGACAGGGGGCCACCTACGAGCAGTACTTC. Translation gives CASSARQGATYEQYF.

As to this clonotype: At one boundary the junction diverges from the germline segment, which might be a read error. The chain joins TRBV10-3 to TRBJ2-7; D is possibly TRBD1 (6 bases). From germline, CDR1 is ENHRY and CDR2 SYGVKD. The CDR3 is made up of 16 amino acids. CDR3 residues: CAVSPSEAGAAYEQYF. DNA of the CDR3: TGTGCCGTCAGTCCCTCGGAAGCAGGGGCGGCCTACGAGCAGTACTTC.

This clonotype was found many times. The chain carries TRBV7-2 and TRBJ1-5; D is undetermined. With 2 bases removed from V and 5 bases from J, the gap between germline ends came to 7 bases. In germline, CDR1 is SGHTA, CDR2 FQGNSA. CDR3 length: 13 amino acids. DNA of the CDR3: TGTGCCAGCAGCTTAAGCGGCTATCAGCCCCAGCATTTT. This encodes CASSLSGYQPQHF.

This clonotype was recorded at least ten times. The chain combines TRBV5-5 with TRBJ1-2; D is possibly TRBD1 (5 bases). The CDR3 sequence is 13 residues long. Germline V lookup: CDR1 SGHKS, CDR2 YYEKEE (reference sequence). Trimming removed 4 bases at V and 4 bases at J, with 11 bases between. This CDR3 reads CASSTGPTYGYTF. CDR3 in DNA: TGTGCCAGCAGCACGGGACCGACCTATGGCTACACCTTC.

The chain recombines TRBV20-1 with TRBJ1-2; D uncertain. Trimming cost V 4 bases and J 7 bases, with 10 bases left between them. CDR1 is DFQATT, CDR2 SNEGSKA, per germline (reference sequence). The CDR3 contains 11 residues. The CDR3 coding sequence is TGCAGTGCTAAGTCGATCGGTGGCTACACCTTC. Translating gives CSAKSIGGYTF.

The chain links TRBV7-8 to TRBJ1-2; 8 bases match TRBD1. Germline CDR1 is SGHVS and CDR2 is FQNEAQ. This CDR3 has 14 amino acids. With V trimmed by 6 bases and J by 8 bases, 11 bases remained unmatched. CDR3: CASRPGGATRGYTF. The CDR3 DNA reads as TGTGCCAGCAGGCCAGGGGGCGCGACTCGCGGCTACACCTTC.

The chain employs TRBV5-1 and TRBJ1-5; possibly TRBD1 for D (6 bases). The CDR3 runs to 14 residues. CDR1 and CDR2 (germline): SGHRS, YFSETQ. The V and J ends lost 4 bases and 6 bases respectively, with 14 bases between them. The CDR3 coding sequence is TGCGCCAGCAGCCGAGGGGGGGTGCTTCAGCCCCAGCATTTT. It yields the protein CASSRGGVLQPQHF.

The J gene is TRBJ1-5, the V gene TRBV7-9; a weak D match, TRBD1 (5 bases). This CDR3 is built from 15 residues. The ends were cut back, 4 bases at V and 14 bases at J, with 24 bases in the middle. Germline loops: CDR1 SEHNR, CDR2 FQNEAQ (reference sequence). CDR3 in DNA: TGTGCCAGCAGCTCTGACGGGGGTTCGTTTACCTACGAGCATTTT. Its protein product is CASSSDGGSFTYEHF.

A remark on this clonotype: No conserved phenylalanine or tryptophan ends this CDR3, so it is likely a read error. No DNA is shown, since the ends of the CDR3 on it are uncertain; the CDR3 is the one TCRdb lists. J is TRBJ2-3 and V is TRBV15; the tabulated D call, TRBD2, remains unverified against the DNA. The CDR3 extends over 8 residues, inclusive of both ends. The germline V gene encodes CDR1 LNHNV and CDR2 YYDKDF (reference sequence). CDR3 protein: CATSRLRE.